These 19 T cell receptor beta chains were all obtained from the same sample, sequenced in a study of blood T cell repertoires in COVID-19 (dated by TCRdb to 2018 to 2021). The method was the immunoSEQ multiplex PCR assay. The immuneACCESS repertoire file appears here via TCRdb, limited to in-frame rearrangements. These files lack a portion of the clones; in checked studies, under half of the deficit traces to unresolved V genes, and the cause of the others is not known. For this sample the table gives around 100,000 clones, of which about 90% were detected only once. Jointly, the top ten make up under 8.5% of the sample. The specimen was peripheral blood. These receptor sequences come from a man between 18 and 29 years old with COVID-19, enrolled during active disease.

The CDR3, as DNA: TGCGCCAGCAGCATACCGACAGGTGCTAGCACAGATACGCAGTATTTT. Protein sequence: CASSIPTGASTDTQYF. V gene TRBV5-1 combines with J gene TRBJ2-3; tentatively, D is TRBD1 (6 bases). Trimming removed 4 bases at V and 0 bases at J, with 15 bases between. The germline CDR1 and CDR2 sequences are SGHRS and YFSETQ. There are 16 residues in the CDR3.

The chain carries TRBV2 and TRBJ1-2, with D unclear. The CDR3 length is 14 residues. With 10 bases removed from V and 2 bases from J, the gap between germline ends came to 17 bases. Germline assignment: CDR1 SNHLY and CDR2 FYNNEI. CDR3 sequence reads: CATRRLRGNYGYTF. In DNA, the CDR3 is TGTGCCACCCGCCGCCTCCGGGGAAACTATGGCTACACCTTC.

This clone was seen a few times. The V gene is TRBV5-6, the J gene TRBJ1-3; 10 bases line up with TRBD1. With 4 bases clipped from V and 2 bases from J, the junction kept 3 bases outside the gene matches. Germline CDR1 is SGHDT and CDR2 is YYEEEE. There are 15 residues in the CDR3. CDR3 DNA sequence: TGTGCCAGCAGCCCAGACAGGGGGCCTGGAAACACCATATATTTT. It translates to CASSPDRGPGNTIYF.

The rearrangement links TRBV6-1 to TRBJ2-7, with D unresolved. The CDR3 runs to 14 residues. Germline V gives CDR1 MNHNS, CDR2 SASEGT. V gave up 0 bases and J gave up 2 bases, with 8 bases separating them. The CDR3: CASSEAILAYEQYF. The DNA for the CDR3 is TGTGCCAGCAGTGAAGCGATCTTAGCCTACGAGCAGTACTTC.

The CDR3 DNA is TGCGCCAGCAGCCCCCAAGGGGGTTGGGCAGATACGCAGTATTTT. Translated: CASSPQGGWADTQYF. The chain links TRBV5-1 to TRBJ2-3, with a possible D match to TRBD1 (6 bases). The CDR3 has 15 amino acids. V was cut by 4 bases and J by 4 bases, with 16 bases left in between. Germline V gene lookup returns CDR1 SGHRS and CDR2 YFSETQ.

This clone has a single count. The rearrangement joins TRBV7-2 to TRBJ2-5, with 15 bases aligning to TRBD2. From germline, CDR1 is SGHTA and CDR2 FQGNSA. The CDR3 contains 19 residues. Trimming at V came to 5 bases and at J to 5 bases, leaving 15 bases not matched to a gene. CDR3 bases: TGTGCCAGCAGCGACACCCGGACTAGCGGGAGGGGTGTGGGGGAGACCCAGTACTTC. Translating gives CASSDTRTSGRGVGETQYF.

V is TRBV10-3 and J is TRBJ2-3; 9 bases align to TRBD2. With V trimmed by 6 bases and J by 0 bases, 10 bases remained unmatched. The CDR3 covers 17 residues. Germline V gene data show CDR1 as ENHRY and CDR2 as SYGVKD. In DNA form, the CDR3 reads TGTGCCATCAGGGGTAGCGGGGGTCCTACTAGCACAGATACGCAGTATTTT. Amino acid sequence: CAIRGSGGPTSTDTQYF.

The chain has TRBV4-1 and TRBJ1-5, with D possibly being TRBD1 (5 bases). The germline gives CDR1 MGHRA, CDR2 YSYEKL. This CDR3 is built from 17 residues. Trimming removed 0 bases from V and 3 bases from J, with 15 bases in between. CDR3 sequence (DNA): TGCGCCAGCAGCCAAGATTCAGGGTATATGGTCAATCAGCCCCAGCATTTT. Amino acids: CASSQDSGYMVNQPQHF.

The CDR3 protein is CASRRNPGGNTEAFF. DNA for the CDR3: TGTGCCAGCAGAAGAAACCCGGGGGGGAACACTGAAGCTTTCTTT. The chain carries TRBV6-6 and TRBJ1-1; weak D call: TRBD1 (5 bases). The CDR3 runs 15 residues. Trimming took 6 bases from V and 1 from J, leaving 15 bases between them. CDR1 and CDR2 from the germline V gene are MNHNY and SVGAGI (reference sequence).

The chain joins TRBV20-1 to TRBJ1-2; D not resolved. Germline CDR1 and CDR2: DFQATT and SNEGSKA (reference sequence). This CDR3 spans 11 amino acids. Trimming removed 1 base at V and 7 bases at J, with 7 bases between. The DNA of the CDR3 is TGCAGTGCTAGAGGGAGCCGTGGCTACACCTTC. Residues: CSARGSRGYTF.

V and J are TRBV19 and TRBJ1-6; 10 nucleotides align to TRBD1. Germline V CDR1 and CDR2: LNHDA, SQIVND (reference sequence). This CDR3 contains 14 residues. V dropped 5 bases and J dropped 10; count of bases not matched to a gene: 5. CDR3 sequence reads: CASSADRGYSPLHF. In DNA form, the CDR3 reads TGTGCCAGTAGTGCGGACAGGGGGTACTCACCCCTCCACTTT.

The chain carries TRBV4-2 and TRBJ2-1, with 11 bases fitting TRBD2. The length of the CDR3 is 15 residues. V lost 5 bases to trimming and J lost 5 bases; unmatched junction nucleotides: 5. Germline-derived CDR1 and CDR2 are LGHNA and YNFKEQ. The DNA of the CDR3 is TGTGCCAGCAGCTTGACTAGCGGGAACGACAATGAGCAGTTCTTC. Residues: CASSLTSGNDNEQFF.

The count of this clone is one. This chain uses TRBV29-1 with TRBJ2-5; D is perhaps TRBD1 (6 bases). Between the trimmed V and J ends, which lost 5 bases and 1 base, there was a span of 17 bases. The CDR3 is 15 amino acids. Germline values: CDR1 SQVTM, CDR2 ANQGSEA. CDR3 bases: TGCAGCGTTACCTTCGCTGACAGGTTCCAAGAGACCCAGTACTTC. Encoded protein: CSVTFADRFQETQYF.

This clone was seen a handful of times. Here the CDR3 reads CASRWGGQPQHF. CDR3 nucleotide sequence: TGTGCCAGCAGGTGGGGGGGACAGCCCCAGCATTTT. The chain uses TRBV28 and TRBJ1-5; D may be TRBD1 (5 bases). From germline, CDR1 is MDHEN and CDR2 SYDVKM. Trimming pared 6 bases from V and 7 bases from J, leaving 10 bases between. This CDR3 region has 12 residues.

The chain has TRBV27 and TRBJ2-7; 7 bases are shared with TRBD1. This CDR3 is 13 amino acids long. Germline V gene lookup returns CDR1 MNHEY and CDR2 SMNVEV (reference sequence). V lost 2 bases, J lost 6 bases, and 4 bases stayed unmatched. Here the CDR3 reads CASSLDRVSEQYF. The CDR3 nucleotides are TGTGCCAGCAGTTTAGACAGGGTCAGCGAGCAGTACTTC.

The chain employs TRBV5-1 and TRBJ2-1; maybe TRBD2 (5 bases). Germline V gene data show CDR1 as SGHRS and CDR2 as YFSETQ. CDR3 length: 14 amino acids. V lost 4 bases and J lost 9, with 17 bases in between. For the CDR3, the DNA is TGCGCCAGCAGCCCCCGGGGTAGTCGGCCTGAGCAGTTCTTC. This gives the protein CASSPRGSRPEQFF.

This chain joins TRBV10-1 and TRBJ2-1; possible D gene TRBD2, 6 bases. This CDR3 has 15 amino acids. From germline, CDR1 is WNHNN and CDR2 SYGVQD (reference sequence). V lost 3 bases and J 7 bases, leaving 16 bases between the germline ends. DNA for the CDR3: TGCGCCAGCAGTGATTTCATCGGGAGCGGGAATGAGCAGTTCTTC. It specifies CASSDFIGSGNEQFF.

The CDR3: CASSLSRHYNEQFF. The CDR3 region has the DNA TGCGCCAGCAGCTTGTCGCGACATTACAATGAGCAGTTCTTC. This chain uses TRBV5-1 with TRBJ2-1, with D unresolved. The germline V gene encodes CDR1 SGHRS and CDR2 YFSETQ. V gave up 1 base and J gave up 4 bases, with 9 bases separating them. This CDR3 is 14 amino acids long.

This chain uses TRBV11-1 with TRBJ2-7; 9 bases line up with TRBD2. Germline V gene data show CDR1 as SGHAT and CDR2 as FQDESV (reference sequence). The CDR3 spans 16 residues. V gave up 5 bases and J gave up 2 bases; unmatched junction bases: 10. For the CDR3, the DNA is TGTGCCAGCAGCCTAGGTAGGGCTAGCGGGACCTACGAGCAGTACTTC. Its protein product is CASSLGRASGTYEQYF. The variable domain in full, completed from reference TRBV11-1 and TRBJ2-7, reads EAEVAQSPRYKITEKSQAVAFWCDPISGHATLYWYRQILGQGPELLVQFQDESVVDDSQLPKDRFSAERLKGVDSTLKIQPAELGDSAMYLCASSLGRASGTYEQYFGPGTRLTVT.